These 3 T cell receptor beta chains share one sample of origin, sequenced in a study of T cells after yellow fever vaccination. TCRdb re-called the 5' RACE reads with MiXCR, one entry per CDR3 protein. Of 340,000 or so distinct CDR3 sequences listed, under 15% were seen once; the top ten hold 2.5% to 4%. The starting material was CD4+ T cells sorted from PBMCs, obtained 15 days after the yellow fever booster vaccination. The receptors here all came from a man aged 18 to 29 who received the YFV17D yellow fever vaccine.

The rearrangement links TRBV6-5 to TRBJ1-1; D gene ambiguous. This CDR3 spans 15 amino acids. The germline CDR1 and CDR2 sequences are MNHEY and SVGAGI. The ends were cut back, 1 base at V and 0 bases at J, with 9 bases in the middle. The CDR3 reads CASSYWSILNTEAFF. The CDR3 DNA follows: TGTGCCAGCAGTTACTGGTCGATCTTGAACACTGAAGCTTTCTTT.

The chain recombines TRBV6-6 with TRBJ2-3, with D maybe TRBD2 (5 bases). Germline V gene sequence: CDR1 MNHNY, CDR2 SVGAGI (reference sequence). The CDR3 is made up of 14 amino acids. V lost 5 bases and J 3 bases, leaving 12 bases between the germline ends. The CDR3 DNA sequence: TGTGCCAGCAGTCCCTCACTAGTAACAGATACGCAGTATTTT. Protein sequence: CASSPSLVTDTQYF.

The chain couples TRBV4-3 to TRBJ2-7, with 8 bases fitting TRBD1. V trimming: 3 bases; J trimming: 2 bases; junction bases outside the gene matches: 9. The CDR3 covers 16 residues. Germline-derived CDR1 and CDR2 are LGHNA and YSLEER. CDR3 bases: TGCGCCAGCAGCCAGATGCGTCCGGACAGGGCCTACGAGCAGTACTTC. It specifies CASSQMRPDRAYEQYF.